This T cell receptor beta chain was sequenced for a study of blood T cell repertoires in COVID-19. In the authors' methods: The assay estimated nucleated cells by amplifying reference gene primers. Clones were read by immunoSEQ multiplex PCR, and TCRdb kept only the in-frame ones, dropping some. V, J and clone size are taken as reported in that table, and D and trimming were inferred from the DNA itself. The sample records approximately 180,000 clones, approximately 85% being singletons. Residents of about 25 US areas, aged 18 to 89 years, made up the participants. Each recovered donor of Cohort 3 presented with two negative PCRs, clearance, or symptom resolution. V lost 3 bases and J lost 0, with 12 bases in between. Germline V gene lookup returns CDR1 SGHTA and CDR2 FQGNSA. This CDR3 contains 16 residues.

Source material: PBMCs or T cells enriched from blood (not recorded which). The rearrangement uses TRBV7-2 and TRBJ2-4; tentatively, D is TRBD1 (6 bases). The origin of this receptor is a man aged 35 to 55 who had recovered from COVID-19. DNA for the CDR3: TGTGCCAGCAGCTTCGTAGGCAGGGGAGCCAAAAACATTCAGTACTTC. This encodes CASSFVGRGAKNIQYF.